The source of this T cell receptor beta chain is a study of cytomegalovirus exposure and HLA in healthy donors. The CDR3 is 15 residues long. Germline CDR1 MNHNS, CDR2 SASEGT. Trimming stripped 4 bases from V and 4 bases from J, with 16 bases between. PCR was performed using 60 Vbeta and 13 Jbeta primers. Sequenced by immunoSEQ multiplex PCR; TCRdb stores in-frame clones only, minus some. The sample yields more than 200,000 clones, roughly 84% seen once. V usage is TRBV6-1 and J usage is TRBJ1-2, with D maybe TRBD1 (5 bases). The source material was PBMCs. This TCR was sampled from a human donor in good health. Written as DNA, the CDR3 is TGTGCCAGCAGTGGACAACTGTCGGGGGTCTATGGCTACACCTTC. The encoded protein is CASSGQLSGVYGYTF.